The rows below give T cell receptor beta chains drawn from one sample of a study of T-cell memory formation after mild COVID-19. Each CDR3 protein gets one entry after TCRdb re-called the 5' RACE reads with MiXCR. The table records 75,000 to 95,000 distinct CDR3 sequences, about 13% of them present only once. Sequenced material: PBMCs or a T cell subset sorted from them (not recorded which). The receptors come from an adult woman who had mild COVID-19 (a few samples of this study predate the infection). Cell type and time point are not known. CDR3s include the opening cysteine and the closing phenylalanine or tryptophan. Each record gives: CDR3 DNA, CDR3 protein, J gene, D gene, V gene, clone size. The D gene is left open where the match is weak. A row's size may be missing; if present it is once, few, many or a size class.

TGCGCCAGCAGCTCTCGACAGGGAGGAGGTGCTGAAGCTTTCTTT,CASSSRQGGGAEAFF,TRBJ1-1,TRBD1,TRBV5-1,few
TGTGCCAGCACCCCCCCGGGGGAGTCGGCGCAGTTCTTC,CASTPPGESAQFF,TRBJ2-1,-,TRBV12-3/TRBV12-4,few
TGTGCCAGTATGGGAGGTGAGCAGTTCTTC,CASMGGEQFF,TRBJ2-1,-,TRBV19,-
TGTGCCTGGAGCGCCGGGACAGGGTTCTATGAGCAGTTCTTC,CAWSAGTGFYEQFF,TRBJ2-1,TRBD1,TRBV30,few
TGTGCCAGCAGCTTAGTCTTTGCAGATACGCAGTATTTT,CASSLVFADTQYF,TRBJ2-3,-,TRBV7-2,many
TGCGCCAGTCGGACAGGGGGCTATGGCTACACCTTC,CASRTGGYGYTF,TRBJ1-2,TRBD1,TRBV5-1,few
TGTGCCAGCAGCTCCCCGACAGGGATCACTGAAGCTTTCTTT,CASSSPTGITEAFF,TRBJ1-1,TRBD1,TRBV7-9,few
TGTGCCAGCAGCTGGACCGGGAGAGGCGGCTACAATGAGCAGTTCTTC,CASSWTGRGGYNEQFF,TRBJ2-1,-,TRBV7-2,many
TGTGCCACCAGTGACAGGGAGGATGAGCAGTTCTTC,CATSDREDEQFF,TRBJ2-1,-,TRBV24-1,-
TGTGCCAGCAGTTTAGAGACAGCTGAAGCTTTCTTT,CASSLETAEAFF,TRBJ1-1,-,TRBV12-3/TRBV12-4,few
TGCAGTGCTAGGGGGCCGAACACCGGGGAGCTGTTTTTT,CSARGPNTGELFF,TRBJ2-2,-,TRBV20-1,few
TGTGCCAGCAGCCAAGAGGTCGGGGGGGGCCGACGCGGTACAGACAATGAGCAGTTCTTC,CASSQEVGGGRRGTDNEQFF,TRBJ2-1,TRBD2,TRBV3-1,-
TGCGCCAGCAGCCCCCGGGACGGGGAGCTGTTTTTT,CASSPRDGELFF,TRBJ2-2,-,TRBV4-3,-
TGTGCCAGCAGCTTAGCGTTAGGGAGCAATGAGCAGTTCTTC,CASSLALGSNEQFF,TRBJ2-1,-,TRBV7-9,-
TGCAGCGTCACAACAGGGCCGGGCGGGAACACTGAAGCTTTCTTT,CSVTTGPGGNTEAFF,TRBJ1-1,-,TRBV29-1,-
TGTGCCAGCAGCTTGCCTAGCGGGAATGTAAATGAGCAGTTCTTC,CASSLPSGNVNEQFF,TRBJ2-1,TRBD2,TRBV7-6,few
TGTGCCACCTCGAGGGGGGCCGTAGATACGCAGTATTTT,CATSRGAVDTQYF,TRBJ2-3,-,TRBV11-2,-